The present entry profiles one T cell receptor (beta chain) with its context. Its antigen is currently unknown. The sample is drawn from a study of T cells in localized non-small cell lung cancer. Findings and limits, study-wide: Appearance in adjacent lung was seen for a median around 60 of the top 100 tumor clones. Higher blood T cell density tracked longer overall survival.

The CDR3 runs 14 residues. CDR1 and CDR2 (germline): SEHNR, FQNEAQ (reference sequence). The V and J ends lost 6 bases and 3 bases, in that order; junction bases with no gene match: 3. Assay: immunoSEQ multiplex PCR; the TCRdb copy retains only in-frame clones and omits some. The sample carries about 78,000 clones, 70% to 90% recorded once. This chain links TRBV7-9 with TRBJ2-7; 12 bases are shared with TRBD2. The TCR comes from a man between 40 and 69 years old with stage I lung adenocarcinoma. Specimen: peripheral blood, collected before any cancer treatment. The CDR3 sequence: CASSSSGRGYEQYF. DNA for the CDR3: TGTGCCAGCAGTTCTAGCGGGAGGGGCTACGAGCAGTACTTC.